One and the same sample provided the 25 T cell receptor beta chains below, sequenced in a study of T-cell memory formation after mild COVID-19. One entry per CDR3 protein results from TCRdb running MiXCR on the 5' RACE reads. The data show 300,000 or so distinct CDR3 sequences, with roughly 15% seen just once and 22% held by the top ten. The sequenced material came from PBMCs or a T cell subset sorted from them (not recorded which). Every receptor here comes from a man between 18 and 35 years old who had mild COVID-19 (a few samples of this study predate the infection). Cell type and time point are not known.

The chain carries TRBV6-5 and TRBJ2-3, with a tentative D call TRBD1 (6 bases). The V and J ends lost 5 bases and 6 bases respectively, with 12 bases between them. The CDR3 is made up of 13 amino acids. From germline, CDR1 is MNHEY and CDR2 SVGAGI. DNA of the CDR3: TGTGCCAGCAGTATGGGGGCGAAGGATACGCAGTATTTT. The encoded protein is CASSMGAKDTQYF.

The V gene is TRBV20-1, the J gene TRBJ2-5, with 15 bases lining up with TRBD2. V was clipped by 6 bases and J by 1 base; unmatched bases: 6. Germline assignment: CDR1 DFQATT and CDR2 SNEGSKA (reference sequence). This CDR3 contains 16 residues. CDR3 DNA: TGCAGTGCCCCCGGGACTAGCGGGGGGACCCAAGAGACCCAGTACTTC. This gives the protein CSAPGTSGGTQETQYF.

This clonotype showed up just a few times. The chain uses TRBV5-1 and TRBJ2-7; D could derive from TRBD1 or TRBD2 (6 bases each). The length of the CDR3 is 15 residues. Trimming took 2 bases from V and 3 from J, leaving 15 bases between them. Germline-derived CDR1 and CDR2 are SGHRS and YFSETQ. In DNA form, the CDR3 reads TGCGCCAGCAGCTTATCCAGGGGAGGCGGCTACGAGCAGTACTTC. It is translated as CASSLSRGGGYEQYF.

In its sample, this clonotype was seen many times. The genes are TRBV5-1 and TRBJ1-1; D call uncertain. The germline gives CDR1 SGHRS, CDR2 YFSETQ. This CDR3 comprises 13 residues. Trimming took 5 bases from V and 1 from J, leaving 9 bases between them. Here the CDR3 DNA reads TGCGCCAGCAGGCCAGATCCGAACACTGAAGCTTTCTTT. Protein product: CASRPDPNTEAFF.

The chain joins TRBV5-6 to TRBJ2-3, with unresolved D. Per germline, CDR1 SGHDT and CDR2 YYEEEE. The CDR3 totals 14 residues. V shed 0 bases and J shed 6 bases, with 11 bases lying between them. CDR3 amino acids: CASSLGKGGDTQYF. DNA of the CDR3: TGTGCCAGCAGCTTGGGGAAAGGCGGTGATACGCAGTATTTT. Full variable domain (rest looked up from reference TRBV5-6 and TRBJ2-3): DAGVTQSPTHLIKTRGQQVTLRCSPKSGHDTVSWYQQALGQGPQFIFQYYEEEERQRGNFPDRFSGHQFPNYSSELNVNALLLGDSALYLCASSLGKGGDTQYFGPGTRLTVL.

This chain links TRBV9 with TRBJ2-2; D is uncertain. The CDR3 runs 14 residues. The germline V gene has CDR1 SGDLS and CDR2 YYNGEE. Deletions cut 2 bases from V and 4 bases from J, with 9 bases between. CDR3 sequence: CASSVSSSTGELFF. CDR3 DNA sequence: TGTGCCAGCAGCGTCAGTTCTTCCACCGGGGAGCTGTTTTTT.

This chain connects TRBV27 to TRBJ2-2; D is unresolved. V was trimmed by 5 bases and J by 7 bases, leaving 5 bases between them. Germline V lookup: CDR1 MNHEY, CDR2 SMNVEV (reference sequence). This CDR3 has 11 residues. CDR3 nucleotides: TGTGCCAGCAGTAACTTCGGGGAGCTGTTTTTT. It yields the protein CASSNFGELFF.

The gene calls are TRBV20-1 and TRBJ2-3; D ambiguous. The length of the CDR3 is 13 residues. Germline V gene sequence: CDR1 DFQATT, CDR2 SNEGSKA (reference sequence). Trimming left V 3 bases short and J 2 bases short, with 9 bases between. Here the CDR3 reads CSASGAHTDTQYF. The CDR3 DNA reads as TGCAGTGCTAGCGGAGCCCACACAGATACGCAGTATTTT.

The chain is built from TRBV5-1 and TRBJ2-7; D possibly corresponds to TRBD2 (7 bases). Germline values: CDR1 SGHRS, CDR2 YFSETQ. V lost 0 bases, J lost 0 bases, and 13 bases lay in between. This CDR3 spans 16 amino acids. The CDR3 region has the DNA TGCGCCAGCAGCTTGGCCGGCGGGGGCCTCTCCTACGAGCAGTACGTC. Encoded protein: CASSLAGGGLSYEQYV.

The rearrangement joins TRBV27 to TRBJ1-1; D is uncertain. This CDR3 region has 12 residues. V lost 5 bases to trimming and J lost 8 bases, with 12 bases between them. Germline-derived CDR1 and CDR2 are MNHEY and SMNVEV (reference sequence). This CDR3 reads CASSPDLLEAFF. CDR3 sequence (DNA): TGTGCCAGCAGTCCTGACCTGTTAGAAGCTTTCTTT.

This chain links TRBV7-6 with TRBJ1-2, with D perhaps TRBD1 (6 bases). The V end was cut by 6 bases, the J end by 6 bases, with 14 bases between. The germline V gene has CDR1 SGHVS and CDR2 FNYEAQ. This CDR3 is built from 13 residues. The CDR3 region has the DNA TGTGCCAGCAGTTCACGGACAGCTAATGGCTACACCTTC. As protein: CASSSRTANGYTF.

The chain employs TRBV7-2 and TRBJ1-2; weak D call: TRBD1 (6 bases). Trimming pared 5 bases from V and 4 bases from J, leaving 11 bases between. The CDR3 is made up of 13 amino acids. Per germline, CDR1 SGHTA and CDR2 FQGNSA. The CDR3 is CASSPRTVYGYTF. The CDR3 DNA reads TGTGCCAGCAGCCCGCGGACAGTCTATGGCTACACCTTC.

This clonotype showed up many times. This chain joins TRBV4-3 and TRBJ2-7; D is ambiguous. This CDR3 spans 15 amino acids. Germline assignment: CDR1 LGHNA and CDR2 YSLEER. V lost 0 bases, J lost 3 bases, and 12 bases lay in between. CDR3 sequence: CASSQDRQQIYEQYF. Here the CDR3 DNA reads TGCGCCAGCAGCCAAGATCGGCAGCAGATCTACGAGCAGTACTTC.

This clonotype was recorded once. J is TRBJ2-2 and V is TRBV27, with 7 bases matching TRBD2. V was pared by 6 bases and J by 5 bases, with 12 bases of the junction left unmatched. CDR3 length: 16 residues. Looked up from germline, CDR1 is MNHEY and CDR2 is SMNVEV (reference sequence). CDR3 sequence: CASRWLGGGVTGELFF. DNA for the CDR3: TGTGCCAGCAGGTGGTTGGGGGGAGGGGTGACCGGGGAGCTGTTTTTT.

The V gene is TRBV20-1, the J gene TRBJ2-3, with TRBD2 as a possible D gene (5 bases). Germline-derived CDR1 and CDR2 are DFQATT and SNEGSKA (reference sequence). This CDR3 comprises 14 residues. The V and J ends lost 0 bases and 5 bases respectively, with 12 bases between them. The CDR3 is CSARDGLAQDTQYF. The CDR3 region has the DNA TGCAGTGCTAGAGACGGACTTGCACAAGATACGCAGTATTTT.

This chain links TRBV5-1 with TRBJ1-2; maybe TRBD1 (5 bases). The CDR3 consists of 14 residues. Germline V gives CDR1 SGHRS, CDR2 YFSETQ. V lost 1 base, J lost 8 bases, and 15 bases lay in between. The CDR3 spells CASSLQAGVDGYTF. The DNA for the CDR3 is TGCGCCAGCAGCTTGCAGGCGGGGGTAGACGGCTACACCTTC. Full variable domain (remainder filled in from reference TRBV5-1 and TRBJ1-2): KAGVTQTPRYLIKTRGQQVTLSCSPISGHRSVSWYQQTPGQGLQFLFEYFSETQRNKGNFPGRFSGRQFSNSRSEMNVSTLELGDSALYLCASSLQAGVDGYTFGSGTRLTVV.

Only a few counts were recorded for this clonotype. V usage is TRBV20-1 and J usage is TRBJ1-2, with TRBD1 matching 8 bases. The germline V gene encodes CDR1 DFQATT and CDR2 SNEGSKA (reference sequence). The ends lost 6 bases at V and 7 bases at J; junction bases unmatched: 10. The CDR3 spans 13 residues. This chain's CDR3 is CSAPDLTGVGYTF. The CDR3, as DNA: TGCAGTGCGCCGGACCTGACAGGGGTTGGCTACACCTTC.

This clonotype was counted at least ten times. V usage is TRBV7-9 and J usage is TRBJ2-1; D is undetermined. Germline CDR1 and CDR2: SEHNR and FQNEAQ (reference sequence). The length of the CDR3 is 15 residues. Between the trimmed V and J ends, which lost 7 bases and 5 bases, there was a span of 18 bases. The CDR3 region has the DNA TGTGCCAGCACCGTCTTACTTCCTGCAAACAATGAGCAGTTCTTC. As protein: CASTVLLPANNEQFF.

V and J are TRBV5-6 and TRBJ2-7; D might be TRBD1 (6 bases). Germline lookup yields CDR1 SGHDT and CDR2 YYEEEE. V was cut by 2 bases and J by 2 bases, with 11 bases left in between. The CDR3 has 14 residues. The CDR3 reads CASSFLQGPYEQYV. In DNA form, the CDR3 reads TGTGCCAGCAGCTTTCTGCAGGGGCCCTACGAGCAGTACGTC.

This clonotype has just a few counts. The gene calls are TRBV27 and TRBJ2-1; possibly TRBD1 for D (5 bases). Trimming cost V 3 bases and J 7 bases, with 10 bases left between them. Per the germline V gene, CDR1 is MNHEY and CDR2 is SMNVEV (reference sequence). The length of the CDR3 is 13 residues. In nucleotides, the CDR3 is TGTGCCAGCAGTTTTCAGGGTACGAATGAGCAGTTCTTC. Translating it yields CASSFQGTNEQFF.

The V call is TRBV20-1, the J call TRBJ1-6; D ambiguous. CDR3 size: 14 residues. V was clipped by 0 bases and J by 4 bases, with 7 bases between them. The V gene's germline CDR1 is DFQATT and CDR2 SNEGSKA (reference sequence). CDR3 nucleotides: TGCAGTGCTAGAGATCCGATTTATAATTCACCCCTCCACTTT. Translation: CSARDPIYNSPLHF.

Regarding this clonotype: One end of the junction is discordant with germline, which a read error may explain. The chain couples TRBV15 to TRBJ2-5, with 8 bases aligning to TRBD2. CDR1 is LNHNV and CDR2 is YYDKDF in the germline V gene (reference sequence). The CDR3 runs to 16 residues. This CDR3 is CATSRDRQRGLETLYF. DNA of the CDR3: TGTGCCACCAGCAGAGATAGGCAGCGGGGACTAGAGACCCTGTACTTC.

This clonotype was seen a handful of times. The chain joins TRBV5-6 to TRBJ2-3; D is possibly TRBD1 or TRBD2 (6 bases each). The CDR3 sequence is 15 residues long. From germline, CDR1 is SGHDT and CDR2 YYEEEE. V lost 4 bases and J lost 7, with 19 bases in between. CDR3 in amino acids: CASSGGTTSGYTQYF. CDR3 DNA sequence: TGTGCCAGCAGCGGCGGGACAACGTCAGGTTATACGCAGTATTTT.

This clonotype came up a few times. The chain employs TRBV7-9 and TRBJ2-5, with 9 bases fitting TRBD2. V gave up 3 bases and J gave up 1 base; unmatched junction bases: 6. CDR3 length equals 16 residues. Per germline, CDR1 SEHNR and CDR2 FQNEAQ (reference sequence). CDR3 nucleotides: TGTGCCAGCAGCTTGGGAAATAGCGGGGGCCAAGAGACCCAGTACTTC. Amino acids: CASSLGNSGGQETQYF.

J is TRBJ1-2 and V is TRBV6-5; D is perhaps TRBD1 (6 bases). The germline V and J ends were trimmed by 2 bases and 4 bases, with 8 bases remaining between them. The CDR3 extends over 13 amino acids. In germline, CDR1 is MNHEY, CDR2 SVGAGI. CDR3 DNA sequence: TGTGCCAGCAGTTACCTACAGGGCTATGGCTACACCTTC. Amino acid sequence: CASSYLQGYGYTF.